The rows below give T cell receptor beta chains drawn from one sample of a study of CD8 T cells in Susac syndrome. TCRdb re-derived calls from the immunoSEQ multiplex PCR reads in MiXCR, one entry per CDR3 protein. The data show about 90,000 distinct CDR3 sequences, just under 95% seen once. The sequenced sample was CD8+ T cells from PBMCs. The receptors were sampled from a human donor in good health. CDR3s include the opening cysteine and the closing phenylalanine or tryptophan.

TRBV19	TRBJ2-2	CASQTQDGELFF
TRBV13	TRBJ1-5	CASRSRDSNQPQHF
TRBV9	TRBJ2-7	CASSGDYEQYF
TRBV7-9	TRBJ1-6	CASSLEIGGVNSPLHF
TRBV9	TRBJ1-5	CASSPGPKGNQPQHF
TRBV20-1	TRBJ1-1	CSARDSLVGGEAFF
TRBV27	TRBJ1-1	CASSLSGTGPNTEAFF
TRBV19	TRBJ2-6	CASSHRDRGISGANVLTF
TRBV30	TRBJ2-4	CAWSRKVAKNIQYF
TRBV9	TRBJ1-2	CASSVGTAVYGYTF
TRBV19	TRBJ2-7	CASSIGQGEFYEQYF
TRBV27	TRBJ1-5	CASSLSWTPNQPQHF
TRBV19	TRBJ2-7	CATREGAIGYEQYF
TRBV7-6	TRBJ2-7	CASSLGLAGAYEQYF
TRBV7-3	TRBJ2-6	CASGLKNVLTF